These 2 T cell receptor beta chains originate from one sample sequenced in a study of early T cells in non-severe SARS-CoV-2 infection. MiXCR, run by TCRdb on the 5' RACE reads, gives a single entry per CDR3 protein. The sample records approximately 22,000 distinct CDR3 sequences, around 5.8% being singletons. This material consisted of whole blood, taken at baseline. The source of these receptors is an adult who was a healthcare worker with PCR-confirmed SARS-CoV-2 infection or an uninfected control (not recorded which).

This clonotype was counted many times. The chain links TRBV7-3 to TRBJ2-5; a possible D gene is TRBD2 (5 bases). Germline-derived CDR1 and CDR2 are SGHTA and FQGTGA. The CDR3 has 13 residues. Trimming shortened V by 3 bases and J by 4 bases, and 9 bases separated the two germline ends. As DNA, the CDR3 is TGTGCCAGCAGCTTGGGGAGTCGAGAGACCCAGTACTTC. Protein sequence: CASSLGSRETQYF. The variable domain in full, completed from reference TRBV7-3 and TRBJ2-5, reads GAGVSQTPSNKVTEKGKYVELRCDPISGHTALYWYRQSLGQGPEFLIYFQGTGAADDSGLPNDRFFAVRPEGSVSTLKIQRTERGDSAVYLCASSLGSRETQYFGPGTRLLVL.

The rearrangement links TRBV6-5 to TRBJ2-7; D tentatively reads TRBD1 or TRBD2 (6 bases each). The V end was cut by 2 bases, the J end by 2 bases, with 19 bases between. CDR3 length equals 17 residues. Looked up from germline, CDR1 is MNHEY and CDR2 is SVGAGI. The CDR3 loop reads CASSYAAQGLRPYEQYF. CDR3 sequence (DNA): TGTGCCAGCAGTTACGCCGCACAGGGACTTCGCCCCTACGAGCAGTACTTC.